This TCR beta chain was captured in a study of radiotherapy plus CTLA-4 blockade in lung cancer. Using immunoSEQ multiplex PCR, the repertoire was profiled, and TCRdb retains in-frame clones only, with some absent. The sample carries some 94,000 clones, approximately 80% recorded once. Trimming stripped 3 bases from V and 1 base from J, with 9 bases between. Germline values: CDR1 SGHRS, CDR2 YFSETQ. CDR3 length: 14 amino acids. This sequence joins TRBV5-1 and TRBJ2-3; D might be TRBD2 (5 bases). The receptor was isolated from a human donor with non-small cell lung cancer that progressed on radiotherapy plus ipilimumab. This sample comprised peripheral blood, obtained from a patient treated with radiotherapy plus ipilimumab. CDR3 protein: CASSSEGRTDTQYF. The CDR3 bases are TGCGCCAGCAGCTCCGAGGGTCGCACAGATACGCAGTATTTT.